The sequence of this T cell receptor beta chain was determined in a study of CD8+ T cells in alopecia areata. The CDR3 spans 15 residues. CDR1 and CDR2 (germline): MNHEY, SMNVEV (reference sequence). Trimming pared 7 bases from V and 1 base from J, leaving 11 bases between. RNA was extracted and reverse transcribed into cDNA as the sequencing template. The repertoire was sequenced with immunoSEQ multiplex PCR; TCRdb's copy has only in-frame clones and lacks some. The sample has roughly 250,000 clones, less than 80% seen once. The rearrangement joins TRBV27 to TRBJ2-6; no firm D call. The clonotype was recovered from a human donor with alopecia areata. Material: CD4+ T cells sorted from blood, obtained at week 0. CDR3 coding DNA: TGTGCCAGCACACCCTCCAGATCTGGGGCCAACGTCCTGACTTTC. Translated: CASTPSRSGANVLTF.